The clone carrying this T cell receptor (beta chain) came up a few times. The target antigen is unknown. The sample is drawn from a study of human T cells and chemical hapten exposure. The study's findings and limits: The study found that DPC sensitization did not change TCRs above 1 in 1000 frequency.

TCRdb re-derived calls from the RACE reads in MiXCR, one entry per CDR3 protein. The sample has roughly 380,000 distinct CDR3 sequences; about 6% are singletons. Time point denoted: patch test 2, 6 weeks after DPC sensitization. Treatment: therapeutic diphenylcyclopropenone sensitization with weekly scalp DPC. The CDR3 has 15 amino acids. Deletions cut 0 bases from V and 9 bases from J, with 15 bases between. In germline, CDR1 is SNHLY, CDR2 FYNNEI. The material was whole blood, obtained in connection with sensitization to the hapten diphenylcyclopropenone (DPC). This receptor was taken from a woman between 18 and 29 years old with alopecia areata. Some clones in this sample may be carry-over from other donors' samples. The V gene is TRBV2, the J gene TRBJ2-1; D is unclear. The CDR3 here is CASSEALGFGVEQFF. CDR3 in DNA: TGTGCCAGCAGTGAAGCGTTAGGGTTTGGTGTTGAGCAGTTCTTC.